One sample yielded the 13 T cell receptor beta chains listed below, sequenced in a study of blood T cell repertoires in COVID-19 (dated by TCRdb to about 2020). Library prep was done by the immunoSEQ multiplex PCR assay. TCRdb retrieved this table from immuneACCESS and kept in-frame rearrangements only. Not all clones are present; in checked studies, unresolved V genes account for under half, and no reason is known for the remainder. The sample profile shows more than 200,000 clones; around 90% of them were found once. The leading ten clones occupy about 5% of the sample. The specimen was peripheral blood. These receptors were taken from a woman between 55 and 75 years old with COVID-19, enrolled during active disease.

The chain couples TRBV18 to TRBJ1-1, with D uncertain. Trimming removed 6 bases at V and 1 base at J, with 12 bases between. CDR1 is KGHSH and CDR2 is LQKENI in the germline V gene. This CDR3 is 14 amino acids long. CDR3 nucleotide sequence: TGTGCCAGCTCTCGGGGTCAAGGGAACACTGAAGCTTTCTTT. This gives the protein CASSRGQGNTEAFF. Full variable domain (outside the CDR3, taken from reference TRBV18 and TRBJ1-1): NAGVMQNPRHLVRRRGQEARLRCSPMKGHSHVYWYRQLPEEGLKFMVYLQKENIIDESGMPKERFSAEFPKEGPSILRIQQVVRGDSAAYFCASSRGQGNTEAFFGQGTRLTVV.

In the case of this clone: The junction departs from germline at one end; a sequencing error may be responsible. V usage is TRBV11-2 and J usage is TRBJ2-2; D gene unclear. The germline CDR1 and CDR2 sequences are SGHAT and FQNNGV. This CDR3 has 14 residues. CDR3 DNA: TGTACCAGCAGCTTAGATAGAAACACCGGGGAGCTGTTTTTT. Its translation is CTSSLDRNTGELFF.

About this clone itself: Other DNA sequences in this sample translate to the same CDR3. V usage is TRBV5-1 and J usage is TRBJ1-1, with 7 bases aligning to TRBD1. The CDR3 extends over 15 amino acids. Germline CDR1 and CDR2: SGHRS and YFSETQ. V dropped 0 bases and J dropped 0; count of bases not matched to a gene: 2. CDR3 sequence (DNA): TGCGCCAGCAGCTTGGGCGACAGGGTGAACACTGAAGCTTTCTTT. Translated, it gives CASSLGDRVNTEAFF. The whole variable domain, filled in from reference TRBV5-1 and TRBJ1-1, reads KAGVTQTPRYLIKTRGQQVTLSCSPISGHRSVSWYQQTPGQGLQFLFEYFSETQRNKGNFPGRFSGRQFSNSRSEMNVSTLELGDSALYLCASSLGDRVNTEAFFGQGTRLTVV.

The chain recombines TRBV24-1 with TRBJ2-1; D ambiguous. Germline CDR1 reads KGHDR; CDR2 reads SFDVKD. V dropped 3 bases and J dropped 4 bases, with 6 bases sitting between them. The CDR3 extends over 13 amino acids. CDR3 sequence (DNA): TGTGCCACCAGTGATCCAGTATACAATGAGCAGTTCTTC. Translation: CATSDPVYNEQFF.

J is TRBJ2-3 and V is TRBV19; D not resolved. The V gene lost 4 bases and the J gene lost 4 bases, with 24 bases spanning the gap. The length of the CDR3 is 18 residues. Germline values: CDR1 LNHDA, CDR2 SQIVND (reference sequence). The chain's CDR3 is CASSTSVYLVALADTQYF. The CDR3 nucleotides are TGTGCCAGTAGTACGAGCGTGTATCTAGTCGCGCTAGCAGATACGCAGTATTTT.

The chain recombines TRBV18 with TRBJ1-1, with TRBD1 matching over 8 bases. CDR1 is KGHSH, CDR2 LQKENI, per germline. V lost 1 base, J lost 7 bases, and 5 bases stayed unmatched. CDR3 length: 14 amino acids. The CDR3 DNA reads as TGTGCCAGCTCACCACGGGACAGGCCCCATGAAGCTTTCTTT. It specifies CASSPRDRPHEAFF.

The genes are TRBV7-3 and TRBJ1-1, with a possible D match to TRBD1 (5 bases). Germline V CDR1 and CDR2: SGHTA, FQGTGA. The ends were cut back, 8 bases at V and 6 bases at J, with 16 bases in the middle. This CDR3 is 13 amino acids long. CDR3 nucleotides: TGTGCCAGCGGCACAGCAGGGAATCCTGAAGCTTTCTTT. This sequence encodes CASGTAGNPEAFF.

This sequence joins TRBV29-1 and TRBJ2-1; a possible D gene is TRBD2 (6 bases). V was clipped by 7 bases and J by 2 bases, with 15 bases between them. Per germline, CDR1 SQVTM and CDR2 ANQGSEA. The CDR3 totals 14 residues. The CDR3 protein is CSGRRAGTYNEQFF. The CDR3 bases are TGCAGCGGACGAAGGGCGGGGACCTACAATGAGCAGTTCTTC.

The chain is built from TRBV2 and TRBJ1-2; D might be TRBD1 (6 bases). Trimming pared 5 bases from V and 8 bases from J, leaving 21 bases between. The CDR3 loop spans 15 amino acids. Looked up from germline, CDR1 is SNHLY and CDR2 is FYNNEI. The CDR3 protein is CASSLNGTPMGGYTF. The DNA for the CDR3 is TGTGCCAGCAGTCTTAACGGGACACCCATGGGGGGCTACACCTTC.

The chain has TRBV18 and TRBJ2-3, with a weak D call TRBD1 (6 bases). CDR3 size: 15 residues. Per germline, CDR1 KGHSH and CDR2 LQKENI. Trimming took 5 bases from V and 4 from J, leaving 16 bases between them. The CDR3 spells CASSNRELRSDTQYF. As DNA, the CDR3 is TGTGCCAGCTCAAACAGGGAGTTGAGGTCAGATACGCAGTATTTT. The full variable domain, in which reference TRBV18 and TRBJ2-3 provide the parts outside the CDR3, is NAGVMQNPRHLVRRRGQEARLRCSPMKGHSHVYWYRQLPEEGLKFMVYLQKENIIDESGMPKERFSAEFPKEGPSILRIQQVVRGDSAAYFCASSNRELRSDTQYFGPGTRLTVL.

This chain links TRBV28 with TRBJ1-1, with unresolved D. The CDR3 is 14 residues long. Trimming cost V 1 base and J 4 bases, with 10 bases left between them. CDR1 MDHEN and CDR2 SYDVKM come from the germline V gene. CDR3 in amino acids: CASSLLSGITEAFF. The CDR3 DNA reads as TGTGCCAGCAGTTTATTGTCCGGGATCACTGAAGCTTTCTTT.

J is TRBJ2-2 and V is TRBV7-2, with D perhaps TRBD2 (6 bases). The V end was cut by 5 bases, the J end by 5 bases, with 12 bases between. This CDR3 has 14 residues. Germline assignment: CDR1 SGHTA and CDR2 FQGNSA. This CDR3 is CASSPLGGTGELFF. CDR3 bases: TGTGCCAGCAGCCCGCTTGGGGGGACCGGGGAGCTGTTTTTT.

This clone was seen only once. The CDR3 sequence is CASSSEPGLFYEQYF. CDR3 sequence (DNA): TGCGCCAGCAGCTCGGAACCGGGACTATTCTACGAGCAGTACTTC. V is TRBV5-1 and J is TRBJ2-7, with TRBD2 matching 7 bases. The CDR3 length is 15 residues. Germline loops: CDR1 SGHRS, CDR2 YFSETQ. Germline trimming cut 3 bases from V and 3 bases from J; bases unmatched to any gene: 9.